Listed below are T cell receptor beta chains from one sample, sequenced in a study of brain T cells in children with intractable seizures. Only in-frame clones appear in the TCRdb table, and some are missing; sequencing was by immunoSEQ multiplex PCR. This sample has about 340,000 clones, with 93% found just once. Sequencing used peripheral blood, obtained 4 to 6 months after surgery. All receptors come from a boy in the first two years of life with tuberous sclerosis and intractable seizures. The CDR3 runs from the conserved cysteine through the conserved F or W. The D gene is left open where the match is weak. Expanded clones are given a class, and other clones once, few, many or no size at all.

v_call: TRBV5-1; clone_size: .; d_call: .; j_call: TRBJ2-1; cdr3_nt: TGCGCCAGCAGTCCGAGCTTGATTACACGGGGTGGCGAGCAGTTCTTC; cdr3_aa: CASSPSLITRGGEQFF
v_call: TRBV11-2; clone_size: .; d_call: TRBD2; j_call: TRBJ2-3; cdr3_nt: TGTGCCAGCAGACCAGGACTAGCGAGAACAGATACGCAGTATTTT; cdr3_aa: CASRPGLARTDTQYF
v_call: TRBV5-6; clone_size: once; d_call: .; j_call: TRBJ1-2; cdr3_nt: TGTGCCAGCAGCCAGGATATCGGGACTCTTAAATTTGGCTACACCTTC; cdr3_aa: CASSQDIGTLKFGYTF
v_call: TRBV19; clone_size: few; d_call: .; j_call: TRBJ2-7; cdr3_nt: TGTGCCAGTAGTATCGGACGGAGGCACTCCTACGAGCAGTACTTC; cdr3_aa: CASSIGRRHSYEQYF
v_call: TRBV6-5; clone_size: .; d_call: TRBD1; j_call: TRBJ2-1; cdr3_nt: TGTGCCAGCAGTTGGTCGGGACAGGAGCAGTTCTTC; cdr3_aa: CASSWSGQEQFF
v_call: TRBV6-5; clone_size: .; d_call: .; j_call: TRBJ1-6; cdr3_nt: TGTGCCAGCACCGCCCCGTTCGGGGGAAGTTCACCCCTCCACTTT; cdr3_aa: CASTAPFGGSSPLHF
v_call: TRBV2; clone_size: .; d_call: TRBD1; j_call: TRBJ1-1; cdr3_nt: TGTGCCAGCAGTCCTGACAGGGGGGATGAAGCTTTCTTT; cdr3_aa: CASSPDRGDEAFF
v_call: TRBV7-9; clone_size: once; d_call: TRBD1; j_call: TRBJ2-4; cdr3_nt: TGTGCCAGCAGCTATACAGGGGGACTAGCCAAAAACATTCAGTACTTC; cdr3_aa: CASSYTGGLAKNIQYF
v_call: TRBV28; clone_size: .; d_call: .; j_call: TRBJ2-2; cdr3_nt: TGTGCCAGCAGACCGAACGAGAACACCGGGGAGCTGTTTTTT; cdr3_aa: CASRPNENTGELFF
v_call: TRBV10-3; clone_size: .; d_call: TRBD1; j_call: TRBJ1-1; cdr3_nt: TGTGCCATCACCCAGGGGGTTCGAGAAACTGAAGCTTTCTTT; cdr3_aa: CAITQGVRETEAFF
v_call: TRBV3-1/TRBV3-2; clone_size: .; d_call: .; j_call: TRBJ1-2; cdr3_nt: TGTGCCAGCAGCCAAGGACATAACTATGGCTACACCTTC; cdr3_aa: CASSQGHNYGYTF
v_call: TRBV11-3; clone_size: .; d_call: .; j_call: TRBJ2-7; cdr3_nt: TGTGCCAGCAGCCCAGGGGGAGGGCCTGCCTACGAGCAGTACTTC; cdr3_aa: CASSPGGGPAYEQYF
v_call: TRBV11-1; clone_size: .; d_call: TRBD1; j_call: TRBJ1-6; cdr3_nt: TGTGCCAGCAGCTTGCTGACGGGACAGAAAAATTCACCCCTCCACTTT; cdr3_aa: CASSLLTGQKNSPLHF
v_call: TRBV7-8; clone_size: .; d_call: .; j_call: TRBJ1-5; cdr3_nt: TGTGCCAGCAGCTTAGAGGTTTGGGCACAGCAGTTGGAGCCCCAGCATTTT; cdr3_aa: CASSLEVWAQQLEPQHF
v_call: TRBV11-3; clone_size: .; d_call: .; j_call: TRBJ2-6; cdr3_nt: TGTGCCAGCAGCTCTCCTACCGGGACATCTATCACCGGGGCCAACGTCCTGACTTTC; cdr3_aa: CASSSPTGTSITGANVLTF
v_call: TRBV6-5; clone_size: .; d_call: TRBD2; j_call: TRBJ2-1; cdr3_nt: TGTGCCAGCAGTTACTCGGGCGGGAGGGTTTACAATGAGCAGTTCTTC; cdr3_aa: CASSYSGGRVYNEQFF
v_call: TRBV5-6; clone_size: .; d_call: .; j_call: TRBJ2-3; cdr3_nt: TGTGCCAGGAGGGAAGATACGCAGTATTTT; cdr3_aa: CARREDTQYF
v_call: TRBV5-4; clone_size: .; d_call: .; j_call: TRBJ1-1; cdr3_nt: TGTGCCAGCAGCTTGGGAGAGGGCTATTGGAACACTGAAGCTTTCTTT; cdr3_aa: CASSLGEGYWNTEAFF
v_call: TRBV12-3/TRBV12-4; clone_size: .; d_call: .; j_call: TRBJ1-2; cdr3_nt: TGTGCCAGCAGTTTCCAGGGTATCTATGGCTACACCTTC; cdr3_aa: CASSFQGIYGYTF
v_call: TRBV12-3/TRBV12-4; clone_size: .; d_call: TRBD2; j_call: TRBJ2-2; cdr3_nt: TGTGCCAGCGCAATAGCGGGCACCGGGGAGCTGTTTTTT; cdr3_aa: CASAIAGTGELFF
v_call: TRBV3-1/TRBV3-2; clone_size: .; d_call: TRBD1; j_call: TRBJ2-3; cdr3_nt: TGTGCCAGCAGCCAAGGCAGACTCGGGACAGGGTATTACTCCAACACAGATACGCAGTATTTT; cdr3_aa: CASSQGRLGTGYYSNTDTQYF
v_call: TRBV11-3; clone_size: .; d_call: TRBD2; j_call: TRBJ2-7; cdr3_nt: TGTGCCAGCAGCCTTAGCGGGATAAGGTCCTACGAGCAGTACTTC; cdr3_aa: CASSLSGIRSYEQYF
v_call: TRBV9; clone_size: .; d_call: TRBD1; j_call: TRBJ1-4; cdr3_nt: TGTGCCAGCAGCGCCGGGACAGGGGGCGAAAAACTGTTTTTT; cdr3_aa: CASSAGTGGEKLFF
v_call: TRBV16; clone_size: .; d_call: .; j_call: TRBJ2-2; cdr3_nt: TGTGCCAGCAGCCAATCGGAACCTAACACCGGGGAGCTGTTTTTT; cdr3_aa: CASSQSEPNTGELFF
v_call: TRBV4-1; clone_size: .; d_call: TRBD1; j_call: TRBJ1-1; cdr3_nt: TGCGCCAGCAGCCGTGGGACAGGGAACACTGAAGCTTTCTTT; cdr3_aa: CASSRGTGNTEAFF
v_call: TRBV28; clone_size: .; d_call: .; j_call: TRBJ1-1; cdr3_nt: TGTGCCAGCAGTTACAGGCGGTTGGCTGAAGCTTTCTTT; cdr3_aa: CASSYRRLAEAFF
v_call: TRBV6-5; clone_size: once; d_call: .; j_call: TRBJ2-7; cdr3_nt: TGTGCCAGCAGTTACTGGACTGGGGTGGGACCCTACGAGCAGTACTTC; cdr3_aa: CASSYWTGVGPYEQYF
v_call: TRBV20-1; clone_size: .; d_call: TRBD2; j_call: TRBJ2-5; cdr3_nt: TGCAGTGCTAGTGGTCTAGCGGGGGGGCAGCTTCAAGAGACCCAGTACTTC; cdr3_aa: CSASGLAGGQLQETQYF
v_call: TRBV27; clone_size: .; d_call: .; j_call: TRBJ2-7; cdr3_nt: TGTGCCAGCAGTCAATTAGAGGGGTATACCTACGAGCAGTACTTC; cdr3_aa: CASSQLEGYTYEQYF
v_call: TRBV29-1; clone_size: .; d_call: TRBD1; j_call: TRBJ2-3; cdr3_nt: TGCAGCGTTCAGGGGGCCCCAGATACGCAGTATTTT; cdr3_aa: CSVQGAPDTQYF
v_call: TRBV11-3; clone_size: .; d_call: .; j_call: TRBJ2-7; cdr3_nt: TGTGCCAGCAGCTTATTTCCCACAGGGTCCTACGAGCAGTACTTC; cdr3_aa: CASSLFPTGSYEQYF
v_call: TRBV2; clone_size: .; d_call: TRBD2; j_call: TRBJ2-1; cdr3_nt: TGTGCCAGCAGTGACGTGGGGGGAGGGTGGGGAGAGCAGTTCTTC; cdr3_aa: CASSDVGGGWGEQFF
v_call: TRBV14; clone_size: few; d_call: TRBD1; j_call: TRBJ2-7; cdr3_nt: TGTGCCAGCAGCCAAGACAGACAGACAGGGAAGTACTTC; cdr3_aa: CASSQDRQTGKYF
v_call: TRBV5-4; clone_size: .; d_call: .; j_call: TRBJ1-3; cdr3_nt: TGTGCCAGCAGCTTGGGTACAGGGGGAAACACCATATATTTT; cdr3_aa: CASSLGTGGNTIYF
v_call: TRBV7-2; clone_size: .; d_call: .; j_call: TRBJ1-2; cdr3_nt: TGTGCCAGCAGCTTAGAAGGTGGCTATGGCTACACCTTC; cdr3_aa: CASSLEGGYGYTF
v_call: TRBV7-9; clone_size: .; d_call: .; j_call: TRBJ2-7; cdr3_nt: TGTGCCAGCAGCTTAAACAGGCCCTACGAGCAGTACTTC; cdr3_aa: CASSLNRPYEQYF
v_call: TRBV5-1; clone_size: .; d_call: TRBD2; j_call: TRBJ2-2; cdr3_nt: TGCGCCAGCAGCTTATTGACTAGCAGCTACACCGGGGAGCTGTTTTTT; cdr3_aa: CASSLLTSSYTGELFF